The 15 T cell receptor beta chains listed next were all sequenced from one sample in a study of blood T cells in healthy people across ages. The authors ran a second PCR of about 6 to 11 cycles using a sample-barcoded 5' primer and a J-beta primer mix. TCRdb reprocessed the 5' RACE reads with MiXCR, giving one entry per CDR3 protein. The sample holds about 830,000 distinct CDR3 sequences; roughly 50% are singletons and the top ten take around 20%. Sequencing used blood. The source of these receptors is a young man in good health.

The V gene is TRBV3-1, the J gene TRBJ1-2; a possible D gene is TRBD1 (5 bases). The V gene lost 3 bases and the J gene lost 3 bases, with 11 bases spanning the gap. The germline V gene has CDR1 LGHDT and CDR2 YNNKEL (reference sequence). The CDR3 runs 14 residues. CDR3 DNA sequence: TGTGCCAGCAGCCAGGTCCAGACAGACTATGGCTACACCTTC. It is translated as CASSQVQTDYGYTF.

The CDR3 loop reads CASSPDPQGTNEQFF. The CDR3 nucleotides are TGTGCCAGCAGCCCCGACCCCCAGGGGACAAATGAGCAGTTCTTC. The chain employs TRBV6-6 and TRBJ2-1; D might be TRBD1 (6 bases). Germline-derived CDR1 and CDR2 are MNHNY and SVGAGI (reference sequence). The length of the CDR3 is 15 residues. V lost 6 bases to trimming and J lost 7 bases, with 19 bases between them.

The chain couples TRBV21-1 to TRBJ2-1; the DNA was not used to check the table's D call, TRBD1. The J call may not be correct, given that the DNA end is closer to TRBJ2-7. TRBV21-1 is given as a pseudogene. The CDR3 has 16 amino acids. CDR3 coding DNA: TGTGCCAGCAGCTTACCCCGGGTCACTTCGGTAAATGAGCAGTACTTC. This encodes CASSLPRVTSVNEQYF.

This clonotype has a handful of counts. The V call is TRBV6-2 or TRBV6-3, the J call TRBJ2-7; 10 bases match TRBD2. V was pared by 6 bases and J by 1 base, with 15 bases of the junction left unmatched. The CDR3 loop spans 18 amino acids. Germline V CDR1 and CDR2: MNHEY, SVGEGT. The CDR3 bases are TGTGCCAGCAGCCCCCTTCCGGCTAGCGGGAGCAATTCCTACGAGCAGTACTTC. Its protein is CASSPLPASGSNSYEQYF.

About this clonotype itself: An end of the junction does not agree with germline; a read error may underlie this. The V and J genes are TRBV12-3 or TRBV12-4 and TRBJ2-2; a weak D match, TRBD2 (6 bases). The length of the CDR3 is 14 residues. The CDR3 nucleotides read TGTGCCAGCACTTTAAGCGGGCTCTTCGGGGAGCTGTTTTTT. Translation: CASTLSGLFGELFF.

This chain uses TRBV7-2 with TRBJ2-7; TRBD1 matches at 8 bases. Germline loops: CDR1 SGHTA, CDR2 FQGNSA. The J segment lost 3 bases and the V segment lost 5 bases, leaving 6 bases of the junction unmatched. CDR3 length equals 14 residues. In DNA form, the CDR3 reads TGTGCCAGCAGCCGGACAGGGCCCTTCTACGAGCAGTACTTC. This codes for CASSRTGPFYEQYF.

This clonotype has more than one count but fewer than ten. The chain combines TRBV12-3 or TRBV12-4 with TRBJ2-1; D tentatively reads TRBD1 or TRBD2 (6 bases each). The CDR3 is made up of 17 amino acids. V dropped 1 base and J dropped 5 bases, with 18 bases sitting between them. The CDR3 DNA is TGTGCCAGCAGTTTAGGGGTCAACCTGGGGGGCAACAATGAGCAGTTCTTC. This encodes CASSLGVNLGGNNEQFF.

In its sample, this clonotype was seen a few times. J is TRBJ2-3 and V is TRBV20-1; possibly TRBD1 or TRBD2 for D (5 bases each). V lost 1 base and J 2 bases, leaving 19 bases between the germline ends. This CDR3 comprises 17 residues. Germline CDR1 is DFQATT and CDR2 is SNEGSKA (reference sequence). The CDR3, as DNA: TGCAGTGCTAGAGCAGAAACGGGACGGGGAATCACAGATACGCAGTATTTT. Protein product: CSARAETGRGITDTQYF.

This sequence joins TRBV5-6 and TRBJ1-5, with 8 positions matching TRBD1. With V trimmed by 3 bases and J by 8 bases, 4 bases remained unmatched. The germline V gene has CDR1 SGHDT and CDR2 YYEEEE. The CDR3 consists of 13 residues. This CDR3 reads CASSYRGRKPQHF. The CDR3 nucleotides read TGTGCCAGCAGCTACAGGGGGAGGAAGCCCCAGCATTTT.

The CDR3 DNA is TGTGCCAGCAACCGGGACAGGTATAGCAATCAGCCCCAGCATTTT. Protein sequence: CASNRDRYSNQPQHF. The chain has TRBV19 and TRBJ1-5, with 8 bases identical to TRBD1. The CDR3 consists of 15 residues. Trimming took 9 bases from V and 0 from J; bases not matched to a gene: 7. CDR1 is LNHDA and CDR2 is SQIVND in the germline V gene (reference sequence).

This clonotype was seen a few times. The chain links TRBV11-2 to TRBJ2-6, with TRBD1 matching 11 bases. Germline CDR1 reads SGHAT; CDR2 reads FQNNGV. Trimming cost V 5 bases and J 4 bases; bases outside gene matches: 16. The CDR3 extends over 20 amino acids. CDR3 loop: CASSTGQGAGLRSGANVLTF. CDR3 DNA sequence: TGTGCCAGCAGCACAGGACAGGGGGCGGGCCTACGGTCCGGGGCCAACGTCCTGACTTTC.

J is TRBJ1-2 and V is TRBV20-1, with D tentatively TRBD1 (5 bases). With 6 bases removed from V and 8 bases from J, the gap between germline ends came to 19 bases. This CDR3 region has 13 residues. Germline V lookup: CDR1 DFQATT, CDR2 SNEGSKA (reference sequence). The CDR3 DNA reads TGCAGTGCGGGACTCAAGTCCTCCTACGGCTACACCTTC. Residues: CSAGLKSSYGYTF.

This clonotype was detected a few times. V and J are TRBV7-2 and TRBJ2-7, with 8 bases lining up with TRBD1. The CDR3 covers 13 residues. Looked up from germline, CDR1 is SGHTA and CDR2 is FQGNSA. The V and J ends lost 4 bases and 6 bases, in that order; junction bases with no gene match: 5. CDR3 sequence reads: CASSSRTGREQYF. The CDR3 region has the DNA TGTGCCAGCAGCTCCAGGACAGGGCGCGAGCAGTACTTC.

The gene calls are TRBV29-1 and TRBJ2-7; D is possibly TRBD1 (6 bases). Germline values: CDR1 SQVTM, CDR2 ANQGSEA. This CDR3 region has 15 residues. The V end lost 0 bases, the J end lost 3 bases, and 15 bases lay between the germline ends. CDR3 region: CSVEDSSQGYYEQYF. The CDR3 DNA reads as TGCAGCGTTGAAGATTCGAGCCAGGGGTACTACGAGCAGTACTTC.

The gene calls are TRBV4-3 and TRBJ2-7; 8 bases match TRBD1. Germline lookup yields CDR1 LGHNA and CDR2 YSLEER. CDR3 length: 16 amino acids. The V segment lost 0 bases and the J segment 3 bases; nucleotides outside the gene matches: 7. The CDR3 here is CASSQEPFDRGYEQYF. The CDR3 region has the DNA TGCGCCAGCAGCCAAGAACCCTTTGACAGGGGCTACGAGCAGTACTTC.